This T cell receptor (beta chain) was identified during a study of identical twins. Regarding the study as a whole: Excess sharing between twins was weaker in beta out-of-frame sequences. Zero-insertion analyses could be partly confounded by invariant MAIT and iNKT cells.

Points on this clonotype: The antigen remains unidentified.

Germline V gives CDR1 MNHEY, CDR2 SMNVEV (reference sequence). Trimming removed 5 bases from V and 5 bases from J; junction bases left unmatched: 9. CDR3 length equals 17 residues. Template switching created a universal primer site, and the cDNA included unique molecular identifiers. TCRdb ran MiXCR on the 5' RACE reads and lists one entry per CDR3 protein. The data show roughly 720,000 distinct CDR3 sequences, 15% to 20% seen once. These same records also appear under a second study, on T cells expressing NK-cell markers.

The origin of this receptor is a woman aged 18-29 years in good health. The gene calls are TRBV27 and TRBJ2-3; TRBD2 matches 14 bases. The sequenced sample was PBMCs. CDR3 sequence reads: CASSGLAGGLHKDTQYF. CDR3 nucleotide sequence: TGTGCCAGCAGTGGACTAGCGGGAGGACTACACAAAGATACGCAGTATTTT.